This T cell receptor (beta chain) was observed in a study of blood T cell repertoires in COVID-19. Method: immunoSEQ multiplex PCR; TCRdb's copy keeps in-frame clones and lacks some. The table includes 100,000 to 150,000 clones, roughly 86% detected once. V gave up 3 bases and J gave up 0 bases, with 13 bases separating them. The CDR3 runs to 16 residues. Looked up from germline, CDR1 is LNHNV and CDR2 is YYDKDF (reference sequence). This chain links TRBV15 with TRBJ2-3; a possible D gene is TRBD1 (5 bases). The TCR originated in a human donor in a cohort sampled during active COVID-19. The material sequenced was peripheral blood. The CDR3 region has the DNA TGTGCCACCAGCAGGACAGCAAGTTATAGCACAGATACGCAGTATTTT. This gives the protein CATSRTASYSTDTQYF.